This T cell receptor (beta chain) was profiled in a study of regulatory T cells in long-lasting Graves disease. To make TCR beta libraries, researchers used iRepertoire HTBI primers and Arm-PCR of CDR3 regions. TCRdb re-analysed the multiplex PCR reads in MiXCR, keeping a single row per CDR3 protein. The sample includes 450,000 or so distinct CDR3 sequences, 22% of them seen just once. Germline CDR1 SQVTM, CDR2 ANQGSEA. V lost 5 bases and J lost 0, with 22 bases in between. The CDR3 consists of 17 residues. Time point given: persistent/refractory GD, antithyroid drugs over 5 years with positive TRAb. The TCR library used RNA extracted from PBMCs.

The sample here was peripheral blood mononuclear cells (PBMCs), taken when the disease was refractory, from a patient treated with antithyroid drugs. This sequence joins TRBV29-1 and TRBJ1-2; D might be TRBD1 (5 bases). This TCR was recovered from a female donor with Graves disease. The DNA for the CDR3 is TGCAGCGTTTCTTTGAGTCAGGGTGCCCCATCTAACTATGGCTACACCTTC. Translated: CSVSLSQGAPSNYGYTF.